What follows are 9 T cell receptor beta chains derived from one specimen sequenced in a study of blood T cell repertoires in COVID-19. Measured with immunoSEQ multiplex PCR; TCRdb has only the in-frame clones, and not every one. The sample yields 350,000 to 550,000 clones, nearly 90% seen once. The sequenced material came from PBMCs or T cells enriched from blood (not recorded which). These TCRs come from a woman between 18 and 29 years old with acute COVID-19.

V usage is TRBV5-1 and J usage is TRBJ1-1; 11 positions agree with TRBD1. V lost 3 bases and J lost 0; bases outside the gene matches: 10. Looked up from germline, CDR1 is SGHRS and CDR2 is YFSETQ. This CDR3 has 18 residues. CDR3 DNA sequence: TGCGCCAGCAGCTCCTCCCGGGACAGGGGGACCCTGAACACTGAAGCTTTCTTT. Protein product: CASSSSRDRGTLNTEAFF.

This chain uses TRBV4-1 with TRBJ2-5; 7 bases match TRBD1. V gave up 4 bases and J gave up 5 bases; unmatched junction bases: 4. Germline V gene data show CDR1 as MGHRA and CDR2 as YSYEKL. CDR3 length: 13 amino acids. The CDR3 here is CASSLTGRETQYF. The CDR3 DNA is TGCGCCAGCAGCCTGACAGGGCGGGAGACCCAGTACTTC.

The chain employs TRBV6-5 and TRBJ1-1; TRBD1 matches 7 bases. The CDR3 is made up of 14 amino acids. Germline V gene lookup returns CDR1 MNHEY and CDR2 SVGAGI. The junction had 5 bases not matched to a gene; V was cut back by 4 bases and J by 3 bases. DNA for the CDR3: TGTGCCAGCAGTTGGGACAGCGTAGACACTGAAGCTTTCTTT. Its translation is CASSWDSVDTEAFF.

The CDR3 is CASSATGGNTGELFF. In nucleotides, the CDR3 is TGTGCCAGCAGTGCGACAGGGGGCAACACCGGGGAGCTGTTTTTT. The gene calls are TRBV6-4 and TRBJ2-2; 10 nucleotides line up with TRBD1. From germline, CDR1 is MRHNA and CDR2 SNTAGT. V shed 4 bases and J 2 bases; nucleotides not matched to a gene: 1. CDR3 length: 15 residues.

The V call is TRBV9, the J call TRBJ1-6; unclear D gene. The germline V gene encodes CDR1 SGDLS and CDR2 YYNGEE. The CDR3 sequence is 14 residues long. Trimming took off 1 base at V and 5 bases at J, with 7 bases between the two ends. The chain's CDR3 is CASSVKGDNSPLHF. The CDR3 DNA follows: TGTGCCAGCAGCGTAAAGGGAGATAATTCACCCCTCCACTTT.

This clone was detected once. The chain combines TRBV29-1 with TRBJ2-7, with a tentative D call TRBD1 (5 bases). This CDR3 is built from 13 residues. The germline V gene has CDR1 SQVTM and CDR2 ANQGSEA. Trimming stripped 6 bases from V and 1 base from J, with 13 bases between. The chain's CDR3 is CSVGADSSYEQYF. The DNA of the CDR3 is TGCAGCGTCGGCGCTGACAGTTCCTACGAGCAGTACTTC.

The rearrangement joins TRBV24-1 to TRBJ2-1, with 11 positions matching TRBD2. The CDR3 contains 15 residues. Germline CDR1 reads KGHDR; CDR2 reads SFDVKD. Trimming removed 3 bases from V and 9 bases from J; junction bases left unmatched: 6. The CDR3 reads CATSDTGLAGIEQFF. The DNA for the CDR3 is TGTGCCACCAGTGATACCGGACTAGCGGGCATTGAGCAGTTCTTC.

V gene TRBV4-2 combines with J gene TRBJ1-5, with 10 bases aligning to TRBD1. The CDR3 totals 15 residues. The V gene end was trimmed by 6 bases and the J gene end by 2 bases; junction bases not matched to a gene: 4. Germline V gene data show CDR1 as LGHNA and CDR2 as YNFKEQ. As DNA, the CDR3 is TGTGCCAGCAGTCTGACAGGGGGCGGCAATCAGCCCCAGCATTTT. Translation: CASSLTGGGNQPQHF.

The chain uses TRBV28 and TRBJ1-3; 8 nucleotides align to TRBD1. The trim removed 6 bases at V and 0 bases at J, leaving 7 bases unmatched. The CDR3 has 16 amino acids. Germline-derived CDR1 and CDR2 are MDHEN and SYDVKM. The chain's CDR3 is CASSAGGRPSGNTIYF. The CDR3 nucleotides are TGTGCCAGCAGCGCAGGGGGCCGACCCTCTGGAAACACCATATATTTT.